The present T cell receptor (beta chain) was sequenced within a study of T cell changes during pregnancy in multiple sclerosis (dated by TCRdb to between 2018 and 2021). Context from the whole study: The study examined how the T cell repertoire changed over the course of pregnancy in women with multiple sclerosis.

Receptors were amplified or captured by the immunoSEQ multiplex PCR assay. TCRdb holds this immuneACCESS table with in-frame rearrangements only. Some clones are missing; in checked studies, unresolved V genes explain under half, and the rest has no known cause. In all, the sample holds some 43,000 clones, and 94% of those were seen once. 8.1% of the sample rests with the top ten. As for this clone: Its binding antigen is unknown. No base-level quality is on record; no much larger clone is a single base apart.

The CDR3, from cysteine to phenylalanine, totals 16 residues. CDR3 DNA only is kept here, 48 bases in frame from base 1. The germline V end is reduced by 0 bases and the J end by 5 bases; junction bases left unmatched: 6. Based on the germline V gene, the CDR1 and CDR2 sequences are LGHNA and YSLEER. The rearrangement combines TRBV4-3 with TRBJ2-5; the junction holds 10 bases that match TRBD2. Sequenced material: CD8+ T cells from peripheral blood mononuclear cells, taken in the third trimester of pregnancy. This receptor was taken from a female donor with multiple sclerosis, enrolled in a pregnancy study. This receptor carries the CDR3 CASSQDRASGSETQYF. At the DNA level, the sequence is TGCGCCAGCAGCCAAGATCGGGCTAGCGGGAGTGAGACCCAGTACTTC.